Each of the 3 T cell receptor beta chains below was sequenced from the same sample in a study of T cells in Graves' hyperthyroidism and ophthalmopathy. RNA transcripts yielded amplified TCR beta CDR3 regions. A first-round RT-PCR of the TCR CDR3 used the HTBI primer set. TCRdb independently ran MiXCR on the multiplex PCR reads; one entry per CDR3 protein. The sample has some 490,000 distinct CDR3 sequences; under 25% are singletons. Sequencing input: blood. These receptors all come from a woman between 65 and 79 years old with Graves' ophthalmopathy.

This clonotype was counted only a few times. CDR3 sequence: CSATPVAGGPNEQFF. The CDR3 DNA is TGCAGTGCTACCCCGGTTGCGGGAGGGCCTAATGAGCAGTTCTTC. The rearrangement uses TRBV20-1 and TRBJ2-1; 9 positions agree with TRBD2. The germline CDR1 and CDR2 sequences are DFQATT and SNEGSKA (reference sequence). V trimming: 4 bases; J trimming: 7 bases; junction bases outside the gene matches: 11. The CDR3 loop spans 15 amino acids.

V is TRBV6-1 and J is TRBJ1-2; tentatively, D is TRBD1 (6 bases). V lost 8 bases, J lost 5 bases, and 27 bases lay in between. CDR3 length: 17 residues. CDR1 is MNHNS and CDR2 is SASEGT in the germline V gene. The CDR3 sequence: CASGASTGGAEGYGYTF. CDR3 coding DNA: TGTGCCAGCGGCGCCTCCACGGGGGGGGCGGAAGGGTATGGCTACACCTTC.

The CDR3 DNA reads as TGCAGTGCTAAGGGCCGGGACTATTCACCCCTCCACTTT. This gives the protein CSAKGRDYSPLHF. The J gene is TRBJ1-6, the V gene TRBV20-1; tentative D call: TRBD1 (5 bases). Germline CDR1 is DFQATT and CDR2 is SNEGSKA (reference sequence). Trimming stripped 4 bases from V and 8 bases from J, with 12 bases between. This CDR3 comprises 13 residues.